These T cell receptor beta chains were read from a single sample in a study of T cells in Graves' hyperthyroidism and ophthalmopathy. TCRdb reprocessed the multiplex PCR reads with MiXCR, giving one entry per CDR3 protein. This table has approximately 210,000 distinct CDR3 sequences, about a sixth appearing once. The specimen was blood. Source of these receptors: a man in his fifties or sixties with Graves' hyperthyroidism. Each CDR3 is given with its conserved first and last residue. The order of the fields is CDR3 protein, CDR3 DNA, clone size, V gene, D gene, J gene. A D gene is named only where the DNA matches it firmly. Expanded clones get a size class; other rows say once, few or many, or leave the size out.

CDR3: CASSYTGLAEYYEQYF
DNA: TGTGCCAGCAGTTACACCGGGCTAGCGGAATACTACGAGCAGTACTTC
size: .
V: TRBV6-6
D: TRBD2
J: TRBJ2-7

CDR3: CASSSRDYLTDTQYF
DNA: TGCGCCAGCAGCTCCCGGGACTACCTTACAGATACGCAGTATTTT
size: many
V: TRBV5-1
D: TRBD2
J: TRBJ2-3

CDR3: CASSLGSRGYDEQFF
DNA: TGCGCCAGCAGCTTGGGATCCAGGGGATATGATGAGCAGTTCTTC
size: many
V: TRBV5-1
D: .
J: TRBJ2-1

CDR3: CASRPPGLRRAFF
DNA: TGTGCCAGCAGGCCTCCGGGACTACGTCGAGCTTTCTTT
size: many
V: TRBV7-9
D: .
J: TRBJ1-1

CDR3: CASSFYTLTNEKLFF
DNA: TGTGCCAGCAGCTTTTATACGCTAACTAATGAAAAACTGTTTTTT
size: .
V: TRBV5-5
D: .
J: TRBJ1-4

CDR3: CSATRPPAGGNNEQFF
DNA: TGCAGTGCTACCCGTCCACCAGCGGGAGGGAACAATGAGCAGTTCTTC
size: .
V: TRBV20-1
D: TRBD2
J: TRBJ2-1

CDR3: CASSFTQNEQFF
DNA: TGTGCCAGCAGCTTCACACAAAATGAGCAGTTCTTC
size: many
V: TRBV7-9
D: .
J: TRBJ2-1

CDR3: CASSFPPGQGFEKLFF
DNA: TGTGCCAGCAGTTTCCCCCCGGGACAGGGGTTTGAAAAACTGTTTTTT
size: many
V: TRBV28
D: TRBD1
J: TRBJ1-4

CDR3: CASSDRTSVNEQFF
DNA: TGTGCCAGCAGTGACCGGACTAGCGTAAATGAGCAGTTCTTC
size: many
V: TRBV7-2
D: TRBD2
J: TRBJ2-1

CDR3: CASSLGAGLNQPQHF
DNA: TGTGCCAGCAGCTTGGGCGCGGGATTGAATCAGCCCCAGCATTTT
size: .
V: TRBV5-5
D: .
J: TRBJ1-5

CDR3: CASSPRSRLADTQYF
DNA: TGTGCCAGTAGCCCCAGGTCGAGACTCGCAGATACGCAGTATTTT
size: .
V: TRBV19
D: .
J: TRBJ2-3

CDR3: CASSQLGKGGELFF
DNA: TGTGCTAGCAGCCAGCTGGGGAAGGGCGGGGAGCTGTTTTTT
size: many
V: TRBV7-7
D: .
J: TRBJ2-2

CDR3: CASSLGGRPQYNEQFF
DNA: TGCGCCAGCAGCTTGGGCGGGAGGCCGCAGTACAATGAGCAGTTCTTC
size: many
V: TRBV5-1
D: TRBD2
J: TRBJ2-1

CDR3: CASSLALQEAFF
DNA: TGTGCCAGCAGCTTAGCCCTACAGGAAGCTTTCTTT
size: many
V: TRBV7-9
D: .
J: TRBJ1-1

CDR3: CASSADGIFYEQFF
DNA: TGTGCCAGCAGTGCTGACGGGATTTTCTATGAGCAGTTCTTC
size: many
V: TRBV6-1
D: .
J: TRBJ2-1

CDR3: CASSSWQGGREQYF
DNA: TGTGCCAGCAGTTCCTGGCAGGGAGGACGCGAGCAGTACTTC
size: many
V: TRBV6-1
D: .
J: TRBJ2-7

CDR3: CASSLNRASNQPQHF
DNA: TGTGCCAGCAGTTTGAACAGGGCCAGCAATCAGCCCCAGCATTTT
size: many
V: TRBV12-3/TRBV12-4
D: .
J: TRBJ1-5

CDR3: CSVEVAAGVRETQYF
DNA: TGCAGCGTTGAAGTAGCGGCGGGAGTAAGAGAGACCCAGTACTTC
size: .
V: TRBV29-1
D: TRBD2
J: TRBJ2-5

CDR3: CASSLFGGSYNSPLHF
DNA: TGTGCCAGCAGTTTATTTGGGGGCTCCTATAATTCACCCCTCCACTTT
size: .
V: TRBV27
D: .
J: TRBJ1-6

CDR3: CASSVEGGGYEQYF
DNA: TGTGCCAGCAGCGTAGAAGGAGGAGGCTACGAGCAGTACTTC
size: .
V: TRBV9
D: .
J: TRBJ2-7

CDR3: CASSRDRPYQPQHF
DNA: TGTGCCAGCAGCCGAGACAGACCATATCAGCCCCAGCATTTT
size: .
V: TRBV4-2
D: .
J: TRBJ1-5

CDR3: CASSLVSRGAEQFF
DNA: TGCGCCAGCAGCCTAGTGTCCAGGGGGGCCGAGCAGTTCTTC
size: .
V: TRBV4-1
D: .
J: TRBJ2-1

CDR3: CSARGGGWELFF
DNA: TGCAGTGCTAGAGGAGGGGGGTGGGAGCTGTTTTTT
size: once
V: TRBV20-1
D: .
J: TRBJ2-2

CDR3: CAWSTFSGANVLTF
DNA: TGTGCCTGGAGCACCTTCTCTGGGGCCAACGTCCTGACTTTC
size: many
V: TRBV30
D: .
J: TRBJ2-6

CDR3: CAWSVPGRSGTDTQYF
DNA: TGTGCCTGGAGTGTACCAGGGAGAAGCGGCACAGATACGCAGTATTTT
size: few
V: TRBV30
D: .
J: TRBJ2-3

CDR3: CASSYNSETAATGELLF
DNA: TGTGCCAGCAGCTATAACAGCGAGACAGCAGCCACCGGGGAGCTGCTTTTT
size: .
V: TRBV11-2
D: .
J: TRBJ2-2

CDR3: CSARPSGGGSGGELFF
DNA: TGCAGTGCTAGGCCATCGGGCGGAGGGTCGGGCGGGGAGCTGTTTTTT
size: many
V: TRBV20-1
D: .
J: TRBJ2-2

CDR3: CASRGTSGPASGANVLTF
DNA: TGTGCCAGCAGGGGGACTAGCGGCCCCGCCTCTGGGGCCAACGTCCTGACTTTC
size: .
V: TRBV27
D: TRBD2
J: TRBJ2-6

CDR3: CASSPRGAGYTF
DNA: TGTGCCAGCTCACCCCGGGGGGCTGGCTACACCTTC
size: many
V: TRBV18
D: .
J: TRBJ1-2

CDR3: CASSQFIRGNSPLHF
DNA: TGCGCCAGCAGCCAGTTTATTAGGGGAAATTCACCCCTCCACTTT
size: few
V: TRBV4-1
D: .
J: TRBJ1-6

CDR3: CASISTEVGQETQYF
DNA: TGTGCCAGCATCTCCACGGAGGTCGGACAAGAGACCCAGTACTTC
size: few
V: TRBV7-9
D: .
J: TRBJ2-5

CDR3: CASSLAPTGGGDIQYF
DNA: TGTGCCAGCAGCTTAGCGCCGACAGGTGGGGGAGACATTCAGTACTTC
size: .
V: TRBV7-9
D: .
J: TRBJ2-4

CDR3: CSARDSGRIQETQYF
DNA: TGCAGTGCTAGAGATAGCGGTCGAATACAAGAGACCCAGTACTTC
size: many
V: TRBV20-1
D: .
J: TRBJ2-5

CDR3: CAISEGGLNEQFF
DNA: TGTGCCATCAGTGAAGGGGGGCTGAATGAGCAGTTCTTC
size: .
V: TRBV10-3
D: .
J: TRBJ2-1

CDR3: CSVENAGQTQYF
DNA: TGCAGCGTTGAAAATGCGGGTCAGACCCAGTACTTC
size: .
V: TRBV29-1
D: .
J: TRBJ2-5

CDR3: CASNPDGGSREELFF
DNA: TGTGCCAGCAACCCTGATGGGGGTTCGCGGGAAGAACTGTTTTTT
size: .
V: TRBV28
D: .
J: TRBJ1-4

CDR3: CASSPLGTSGSEQFF
DNA: TGTGCCAGCTCACCCCTCGGGACTAGCGGGAGCGAGCAGTTCTTC
size: once
V: TRBV18
D: TRBD2
J: TRBJ2-1

CDR3: CASSLRPPSTDTQYF
DNA: TGTGCCAGCAGTTTAAGGCCCCCATCGACAGATACGCAGTATTTT
size: many
V: TRBV28
D: .
J: TRBJ2-3

CDR3: CASSYSASGSYEQYF
DNA: TGTGCCAGCAGTTACTCGGCTAGCGGGAGTTACGAGCAGTACTTC
size: .
V: TRBV6-2/TRBV6-3
D: TRBD2
J: TRBJ2-7

CDR3: CASSEGGTRTETQYF
DNA: TGTGCCAGCAGTGAAGGTGGGACTAGGACAGAGACCCAGTACTTC
size: few
V: TRBV6-1
D: TRBD2
J: TRBJ2-5

CDR3: CASSYRRVGNEQFF
DNA: TGTGCCAGCAGTTACCGGAGGGTTGGCAATGAGCAGTTCTTC
size: few
V: TRBV6-2/TRBV6-3
D: .
J: TRBJ2-1

CDR3: CASSAFQGGNQPQHF
DNA: TGTGCCAGCAGTGCCTTTCAGGGGGGGAATCAGCCCCAGCATTTT
size: many
V: TRBV28
D: TRBD1
J: TRBJ1-5

CDR3: CASSGTQPNYGYTF
DNA: TGTGCCAGCAGTGGGACCCAGCCTAACTATGGCTACACCTTC
size: many
V: TRBV6-1
D: .
J: TRBJ1-2

CDR3: CSVGEDSKETQYF
DNA: TGCAGCGTGGGAGAGGACAGTAAAGAGACCCAGTACTTC
size: few
V: TRBV29-1
D: .
J: TRBJ2-5

CDR3: CASTMTKTNEQYF
DNA: TGTGCCAGCACCATGACTAAAACGAACGAGCAGTACTTC
size: .
V: TRBV6-2/TRBV6-3
D: .
J: TRBJ2-7

CDR3: CASESLQGNTEAFF
DNA: TGTGCCAGCGAGTCCTTACAGGGGAACACTGAAGCTTTCTTT
size: many
V: TRBV27
D: .
J: TRBJ1-1

CDR3: CSARLYRTGNGYTF
DNA: TGCAGTGCTAGACTATATAGGACAGGGAATGGCTACACCTTC
size: few
V: TRBV20-1
D: TRBD1
J: TRBJ1-2

CDR3: CSVWVGQGAGYEQYF
DNA: TGCAGCGTTTGGGTAGGACAGGGGGCTGGGTACGAGCAGTACTTC
size: few
V: TRBV29-1
D: TRBD1
J: TRBJ2-7

CDR3: CASSPVAGAGTGELFF
DNA: TGTGCCAGCAGCCCAGTAGCGGGAGCCGGCACCGGGGAGCTGTTTTTT
size: many
V: TRBV7-2
D: TRBD2
J: TRBJ2-2

CDR3: CASSFSQVTGELFF
DNA: TGTGCCAGCAGCTTCTCTCAAGTCACCGGGGAGCTGTTTTTT
size: few
V: TRBV11-3
D: .
J: TRBJ2-2

CDR3: CATGRATNEKLFF
DNA: TGTGCCACGGGCCGGGCAACTAATGAAAAACTGTTTTTT
size: many
V: TRBV30
D: .
J: TRBJ1-4

CDR3: CASSLDPLSYEQYF
DNA: TGCGCCAGCAGCTTAGACCCATTATCCTACGAGCAGTACTTC
size: .
V: TRBV5-1
D: .
J: TRBJ2-7

CDR3: CASSELGGTNTEAFF
DNA: TGTGCCAGCAGTGAACTGGGGGGGACGAACACTGAAGCTTTCTTT
size: few
V: TRBV6-1
D: .
J: TRBJ1-1

CDR3: CASSIRASGEDTQYF
DNA: TGTGCCAGTAGTATACGGGCTAGCGGGGAAGATACGCAGTATTTT
size: few
V: TRBV19
D: TRBD2
J: TRBJ2-3

CDR3: CASSLTGTGGELFF
DNA: TGTGCCAGCAGCCTCACAGGGACTGGCGGGGAGCTGTTTTTT
size: .
V: TRBV5-6
D: .
J: TRBJ2-2

CDR3: CASSGTGGNEQFF
DNA: TGTGCCAGCAGTGGGACAGGGGGGAATGAGCAGTTCTTC
size: many
V: TRBV12-3/TRBV12-4
D: TRBD1
J: TRBJ2-1

CDR3: CASSLWTSGISYEQYF
DNA: TGTGCCAGCAGTTTATGGACTAGCGGTATCTCCTACGAGCAGTACTTC
size: many
V: TRBV28
D: TRBD2
J: TRBJ2-7

CDR3: CAIRMTGVNTEAFF
DNA: TGTGCCATCAGAATGACAGGGGTGAACACTGAAGCTTTCTTT
size: many
V: TRBV10-3
D: TRBD1
J: TRBJ1-1